This TCR beta chain appears in the sequencing data of a study of cytomegalovirus exposure and HLA in healthy donors. Study results and caveats: Analysis was carried out at a later point, and it linked a missense DCLRE1C variant to TCR beta V- and J-gene trimming. Reports credit the classifier with highly specific, highly sensitive diagnosis of cytomegalovirus status.

V was pared by 3 bases and J by 4 bases, with 13 bases between. CDR1 and CDR2 (germline): SGDLS, YYNGEE. CDR3 length: 14 residues. Regarding this clone: Its cognate antigen is unknown.

Researchers ran the PCR with 60 Vbeta and 13 Jbeta primers. Data came from immunoSEQ multiplex PCR; TCRdb stores just in-frame clones and leaves some out. The sample lists roughly 150,000 clones; roughly 84% were seen once. This sequence was found in a man in his thirties or forties in good health and CMV-seronegative. Sequenced material: PBMCs. This chain connects TRBV9 to TRBJ1-2; D possibly corresponds to TRBD1 (6 bases). CDR3 sequence: CASSAGQRSYGYTF. The CDR3 coding sequence is TGTGCCAGCAGCGCCGGACAGCGATCCTATGGCTACACCTTC.